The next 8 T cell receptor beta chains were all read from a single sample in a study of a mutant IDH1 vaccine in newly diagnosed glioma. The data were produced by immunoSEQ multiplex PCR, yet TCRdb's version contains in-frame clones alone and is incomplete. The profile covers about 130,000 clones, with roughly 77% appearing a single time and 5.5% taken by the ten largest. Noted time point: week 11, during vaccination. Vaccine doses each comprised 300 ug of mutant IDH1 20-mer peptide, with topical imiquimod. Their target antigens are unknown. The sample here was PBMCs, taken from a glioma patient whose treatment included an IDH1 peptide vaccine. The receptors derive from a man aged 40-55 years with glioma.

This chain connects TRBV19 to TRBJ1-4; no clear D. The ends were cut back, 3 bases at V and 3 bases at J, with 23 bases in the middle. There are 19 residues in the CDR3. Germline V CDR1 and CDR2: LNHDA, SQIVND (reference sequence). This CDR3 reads CASSIFPTHSRRPNEKLFF. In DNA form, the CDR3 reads TGTGCCAGTAGTATTTTTCCGACCCATTCGCGACGGCCTAATGAAAAACTGTTTTTT.

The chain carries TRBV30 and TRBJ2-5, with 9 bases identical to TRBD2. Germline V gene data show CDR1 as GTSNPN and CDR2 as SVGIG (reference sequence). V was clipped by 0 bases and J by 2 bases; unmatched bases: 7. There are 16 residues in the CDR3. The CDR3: CAWSVQTSGVQETQYF. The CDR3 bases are TGTGCCTGGAGTGTACAGACTAGCGGTGTGCAAGAGACCCAGTACTTC. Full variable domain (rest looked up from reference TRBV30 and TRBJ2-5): SQTIHQWPATLVQPVGSPLSLECTVEGTSNPNLYWYRQAAGRGLQLLFYSVGIGQISSEVPQNLSASRPQDRQFILSSKKLLLSDSGFYLCAWSVQTSGVQETQYFGPGTRLLVL.

The CDR3, as DNA: TGTGCCAGCAGTTACTCGAGCGGGGGAAAACTGTTTTTT. It yields the protein CASSYSSGGKLFF. This chain uses TRBV6-5 with TRBJ1-4, with D tentatively TRBD1 (5 bases). CDR1 MNHEY and CDR2 SVGAGI come from the germline V gene. CDR3 length: 13 amino acids. Between the trimmed V and J ends, which lost 0 bases and 10 bases, there was a span of 9 bases.

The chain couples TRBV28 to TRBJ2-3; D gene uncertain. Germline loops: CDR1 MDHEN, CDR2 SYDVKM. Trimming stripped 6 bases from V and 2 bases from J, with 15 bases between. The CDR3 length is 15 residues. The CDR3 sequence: CASSVGMRVTDTQYF. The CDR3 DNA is TGTGCCAGCAGCGTGGGAATGCGTGTCACAGATACGCAGTATTTT.

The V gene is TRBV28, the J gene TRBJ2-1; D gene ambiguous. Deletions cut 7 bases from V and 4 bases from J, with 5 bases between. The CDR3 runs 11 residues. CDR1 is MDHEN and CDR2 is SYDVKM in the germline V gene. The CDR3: CASIGYNEQFF. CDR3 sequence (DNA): TGTGCCAGCATCGGATACAATGAGCAGTTCTTC.

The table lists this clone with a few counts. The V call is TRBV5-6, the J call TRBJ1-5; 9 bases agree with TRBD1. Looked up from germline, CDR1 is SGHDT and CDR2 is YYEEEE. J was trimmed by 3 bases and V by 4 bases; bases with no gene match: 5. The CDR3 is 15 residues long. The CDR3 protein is CASSAGQGLNQPQHF. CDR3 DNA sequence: TGTGCCAGCAGCGCGGGACAGGGACTCAATCAGCCCCAGCATTTT. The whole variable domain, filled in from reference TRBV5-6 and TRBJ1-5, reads DAGVTQSPTHLIKTRGQQVTLRCSPKSGHDTVSWYQQALGQGPQFIFQYYEEEERQRGNFPDRFSGHQFPNYSSELNVNALLLGDSALYLCASSAGQGLNQPQHFGDGTRLSIL.

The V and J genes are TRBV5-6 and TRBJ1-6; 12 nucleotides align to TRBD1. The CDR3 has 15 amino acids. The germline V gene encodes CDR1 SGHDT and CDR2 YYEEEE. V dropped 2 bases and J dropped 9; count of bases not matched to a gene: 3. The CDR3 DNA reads TGTGCCAGCAGCTTACGGGACAGGGGGCTTTCACCCCTCCACTTT. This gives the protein CASSLRDRGLSPLHF.

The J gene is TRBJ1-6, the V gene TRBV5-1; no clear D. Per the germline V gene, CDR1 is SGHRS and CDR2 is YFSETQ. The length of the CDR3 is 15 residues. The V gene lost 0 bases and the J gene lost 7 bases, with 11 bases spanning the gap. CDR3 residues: CASSLAGQPNSPLHF. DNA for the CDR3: TGCGCCAGCAGCTTGGCCGGGCAGCCGAATTCACCCCTCCACTTT.